Below are 15 T cell receptor beta chains sequenced from a single sample in a study of cytomegalovirus exposure and HLA in healthy donors. Primers included in the PCR were 60 Vbeta and 13 Jbeta primers. Assay: immunoSEQ multiplex PCR; the TCRdb copy retains only in-frame clones and omits some. The profile shows fewer than 150,000 clones, 60% to 85% of them singletons. Sequenced input: PBMCs. The receptors originated from a man aged 30 to 45 in good health and CMV-seronegative.

This chain uses TRBV5-4 with TRBJ2-7; D is ambiguous. Trimming took 5 bases from V and 2 from J, leaving 14 bases between them. Germline V lookup: CDR1 SGHNT, CDR2 YYREEE (reference sequence). The CDR3 has 14 amino acids. CDR3 residues: CASSTPGVTYEQYF. In DNA, the CDR3 is TGTGCCAGCAGTACCCCAGGTGTTACCTACGAGCAGTACTTC.

The CDR3 DNA sequence: TGTGCCAGCAGCTCCCCCACTACGGGGGAGCAGTACTTC. It codes for CASSSPTTGEQYF. The J gene is TRBJ2-7, the V gene TRBV7-2; D may be TRBD2 (5 bases). Germline V gives CDR1 SGHTA, CDR2 FQGNSA. The CDR3 covers 13 residues. Trimming shortened V by 4 bases and J by 7 bases, and 14 bases separated the two germline ends.

This clone has only one observation. V and J are TRBV5-4 and TRBJ2-7; D is perhaps TRBD1 (6 bases). The CDR3 is made up of 15 amino acids. V was clipped by 0 bases and J by 2 bases, with 12 bases between them. CDR1 and CDR2 from the germline V gene are SGHNT and YYREEE (reference sequence). The CDR3 DNA reads as TGTGCCAGCAGCTTGGTCCAGGGGTCCGCCTACGAGCAGTACTTC. Its translation: CASSLVQGSAYEQYF. Drawing the rest from reference TRBV5-4 and TRBJ2-7, the complete variable domain is ETGVTQSPTHLIKTRGQQVTLRCSSQSGHNTVSWYQQALGQGPQFIFQYYREEENGRGNFPPRFSGLQFPNYSSELNVNALELDDSALYLCASSLVQGSAYEQYFGPGTRLTVT.

The rearrangement links TRBV19 to TRBJ2-3, with D hard to call. V was pared by 7 bases and J by 0 bases, with 17 bases between. CDR1 and CDR2 from the germline V gene are LNHDA and SQIVND (reference sequence). This CDR3 has 16 residues. The CDR3 here is CASTPYPSRSTDTQYF. CDR3 sequence (DNA): TGTGCCAGTACCCCCTATCCAAGTCGGAGCACAGATACGCAGTATTTT.

This chain links TRBV9 with TRBJ2-2; TRBD2 might be the D (7 bases). Germline V gene lookup returns CDR1 SGDLS and CDR2 YYNGEE. The CDR3 is made up of 16 amino acids. V lost 1 base to trimming and J lost 3 bases, with 13 bases between them. The CDR3 nucleotides read TGTGCCAGCAGCGTATTGGGGGGGCTGGACACCGGGGAGCTGTTTTTT. It translates to CASSVLGGLDTGELFF.

A word on this clone: Because the CDR3 is missing its conserved closing phenylalanine or tryptophan, this is likely a read error. The rearrangement uses TRBV4-2 and TRBJ2-3; TRBD2 aligns across 9 bases. V was clipped by 0 bases and J by 0 bases; unmatched bases: 4. Germline-derived CDR1 and CDR2 are LGHNA and YNFKEQ. The CDR3 runs to 17 residues. CDR3 residues: CASSQEWREGSTDTQYV. In DNA, the CDR3 is TGTGCCAGCAGCCAAGAGTGGCGGGAGGGTAGCACAGATACGCAGTATGTT.

The chain has TRBV13 and TRBJ1-1; D is ambiguous. This CDR3 is built from 12 residues. Trimming stripped 3 bases from V and 5 bases from J, with 7 bases between. Germline assignment: CDR1 PRHDT and CDR2 FYEKMQ (reference sequence). The DNA for the CDR3 is TGTGCCAGCAGCTTGCCACAGACTGAAGCTTTCTTT. This codes for CASSLPQTEAFF.

This rearrangement joins TRBV5-1 to TRBJ1-1, with 7 bases that match TRBD1. V trimming: 4 bases; J trimming: 4 bases; junction bases outside the gene matches: 7. Germline V gene lookup returns CDR1 SGHRS and CDR2 YFSETQ. The CDR3 length is 14 residues. The CDR3 DNA follows: TGCGCCAGCAGCGCACTGACAGGGACCACTGAAGCTTTCTTT. Its protein product is CASSALTGTTEAFF.

The rearrangement joins TRBV5-1 to TRBJ1-2, with D possibly matching TRBD1 (6 bases). Germline values: CDR1 SGHRS, CDR2 YFSETQ. V was cut by 1 base and J by 5 bases, with 18 bases left in between. This CDR3 spans 16 amino acids. This chain's CDR3 is CASSLSGGPETYGYTF. CDR3 nucleotides: TGCGCCAGCAGCTTGAGCGGGGGCCCGGAGACATATGGCTACACCTTC.

This chain uses TRBV2 with TRBJ2-7; 10 bases agree with TRBD2. J gave up 2 bases and V 4 bases, and 2 bases lay outside the gene matches. The CDR3 is made up of 14 amino acids. Germline CDR1 is SNHLY and CDR2 is FYNNEI. The CDR3 loop is CASSGTSGTYEQYF. CDR3 coding DNA: TGTGCCAGCAGTGGAACTAGCGGGACCTACGAGCAGTACTTC.

This clone was detected a few times. J is TRBJ2-1 and V is TRBV9, with D possibly matching TRBD1 (7 bases). The CDR3 length is 14 residues. V was trimmed by 0 bases and J by 10 bases, leaving 14 bases between them. Germline CDR1 is SGDLS and CDR2 is YYNGEE. In DNA form, the CDR3 reads TGTGCCAGCAGCGTAGAAGGAGGGACAGACGAGCAGTTCTTC. This codes for CASSVEGGTDEQFF.

V gene TRBV28 combines with J gene TRBJ1-1; 9 nucleotides align to TRBD1. Per germline, CDR1 MDHEN and CDR2 SYDVKM. CDR3 length: 15 residues. V trimming: 2 bases; J trimming: 11 bases; junction bases outside the gene matches: 12. The DNA for the CDR3 is TGTGCCAGCAGTTTAATACACAGGGGGCGCGGATGGGCTTTCTTT. Translation: CASSLIHRGRGWAFF.

The sample holds one count of this clone. The chain uses TRBV7-9 and TRBJ1-2, with 8 positions matching TRBD1. The V segment lost 1 base and the J segment 3 bases; nucleotides outside the gene matches: 7. Per germline, CDR1 SEHNR and CDR2 FQNEAQ (reference sequence). CDR3 length equals 16 residues. CDR3 sequence: CASSLVGTGRDYGYTF. CDR3 nucleotide sequence: TGTGCCAGCAGCTTAGTGGGGACAGGCCGGGACTATGGCTACACCTTC.

The genes are TRBV4-3 and TRBJ2-6; possibly TRBD2 for D (5 bases). Trimming removed 4 bases at V and 0 bases at J, with 7 bases between. The CDR3 is 15 residues long. Germline CDR1 and CDR2: LGHNA and YSLEER. The CDR3 sequence is CASSPGYSGANVLTF. As DNA, the CDR3 is TGCGCCAGCAGCCCGGGGTACTCTGGGGCCAACGTCCTGACTTTC.

This chain links TRBV21-1 with TRBJ2-5; the table's D call of TRBD2 was not tested on the DNA. TRBV21-1 is a documented pseudogene. CDR3 length equals 15 residues. The CDR3 spells CASSNSGRQNGTQYF. CDR3 DNA sequence: TGTGCCAGCAGCAACTCCGGGAGACAGAATGGGACCCAGTACTTC.